Below, 13 T cell receptor beta chains from the same sample are listed, as sequenced in a study of radiation and T cells in renal cell carcinoma. The time point denotes: baseline pretreatment blood. The treatment: 15 Gy SBRT to primary tumor, nephrectomy 4 weeks later. Profiling relied on immunoSEQ multiplex PCR, and the TCRdb table lists in-frame clones only, not all of them. This table has about 130,000 clones, 70% to 90% appearing once. Material: blood, obtained from a patient whose treatment included radiotherapy and nephrectomy. These receptor sequences come from a woman aged 45-65 years with renal cell carcinoma.

The genes are TRBV2 and TRBJ2-1; TRBD2 might be the D (6 bases). Between the trimmed V and J ends, which lost 8 bases and 7 bases, there was a span of 21 bases. CDR3 length equals 15 residues. Germline CDR1 and CDR2: SNHLY and FYNNEI. CDR3: CASGRAGLGRNEQFF. The CDR3 coding sequence is TGTGCCAGCGGCCGTGCTGGCCTAGGGAGGAATGAGCAGTTCTTC.

This chain links TRBV21-1 with TRBJ1-6; the DNA was not used to check the table's D call, TRBD1. TRBV21-1 is described as a pseudogene. This CDR3 spans 17 amino acids. The CDR3 nucleotides are TGTGCCAGCAGCAAAGCGGGAAGGCAGGGGCCGTGCTCACCCCTCCACTTT. Translation gives CASSKAGRQGPCSPLHF.

The chain couples TRBV18 to TRBJ1-5; D is possibly TRBD1 (5 bases). From germline, CDR1 is KGHSH and CDR2 LQKENI. Trimming removed 3 bases at V and 7 bases at J, with 16 bases between. The CDR3 is 15 amino acids. DNA for the CDR3: TGTGCCAGCTCACCGCGGGACGCCACAGACCAGCCCCAGCATTTT. Translating gives CASSPRDATDQPQHF. Looking up the rest from reference TRBV18 and TRBJ1-5 gives the full variable domain: NAGVMQNPRHLVRRRGQEARLRCSPMKGHSHVYWYRQLPEEGLKFMVYLQKENIIDESGMPKERFSAEFPKEGPSILRIQQVVRGDSAAYFCASSPRDATDQPQHFGDGTRLSIL.

The J gene is TRBJ1-1, the V gene TRBV6-1, with D perhaps matching TRBD1 (6 bases). Germline values: CDR1 MNHNS, CDR2 SASEGT. CDR3 length: 12 amino acids. The germline V and J ends were trimmed by 9 bases and 1 base, with 9 bases remaining between them. CDR3 sequence reads: CASYRENTEAFF. Here the CDR3 DNA reads TGTGCCAGTTACAGGGAGAACACTGAAGCTTTCTTT.

The gene calls are TRBV6-6 and TRBJ1-5; a possible D gene is TRBD1 (5 bases). Per the germline V gene, CDR1 is MNHNY and CDR2 is SVGAGI (reference sequence). V lost 6 bases and J lost 0, with 6 bases in between. CDR3 length equals 13 residues. This CDR3 is CASRGTSNQPQHF. CDR3 DNA: TGTGCCAGCAGGGGGACTAGCAATCAGCCCCAGCATTTT.

A few counts support this clone. The rearrangement uses TRBV5-1 and TRBJ1-1; 7 bases are a match to TRBD1. There are 13 residues in the CDR3. Trimming removed 1 base from V and 3 bases from J; junction bases left unmatched: 0. CDR1 is SGHRS, CDR2 YFSETQ, per germline. CDR3 coding DNA: TGCGCCAGCAGCTTGACAGGGGACACTGAAGCTTTCTTT. This gives the protein CASSLTGDTEAFF.

The V gene is TRBV7-9, the J gene TRBJ2-7; D not certain. The V gene's germline CDR1 is SEHNR and CDR2 FQNEAQ (reference sequence). CDR3 length: 14 amino acids. V was cut by 1 base and J by 6 bases, with 13 bases left in between. CDR3 nucleotide sequence: TGTGCCAGCAGCTTAGGTCTCGGCAGGAGCGAGCAGTACTTC. Its translation is CASSLGLGRSEQYF.

Remarks on this clone: This same CDR3 is encoded by further DNA sequences in the sample. The J gene is TRBJ1-2, the V gene TRBV6-1; the D gene is possibly TRBD1 (5 bases). V dropped 3 bases and J dropped 5 bases, with 13 bases sitting between them. There are 14 residues in the CDR3. The V gene's germline CDR1 is MNHNS and CDR2 SASEGT. CDR3 amino acids: CASSEGPELYGYTF. CDR3 nucleotides: TGTGCCAGCAGTGAGGGGCCTGAACTATATGGCTACACCTTC.

This chain connects TRBV19 to TRBJ1-2; D perhaps matches TRBD1 (5 bases). This CDR3 contains 15 residues. Trimming took off 7 bases at V and 3 bases at J, with 18 bases between the two ends. Germline V gene data show CDR1 as LNHDA and CDR2 as SQIVND (reference sequence). CDR3 in amino acids: CASKLSRGRDYGYTF. The CDR3 bases are TGTGCCAGTAAGTTATCCCGTGGCAGGGACTATGGCTACACCTTC.

V and J are TRBV19 and TRBJ2-4, with 8 bases aligning to TRBD2. The V gene end was trimmed by 6 bases and the J gene end by 4 bases; junction bases not matched to a gene: 5. This CDR3 region has 14 residues. CDR1 is LNHDA and CDR2 is SQIVND in the germline V gene (reference sequence). CDR3 loop: CASSYLAGKNIQYF. The DNA for the CDR3 is TGTGCCAGTAGCTACCTAGCGGGTAAAAACATTCAGTACTTC.

This chain joins TRBV2 and TRBJ2-2, with D possibly TRBD2 on 6 matching bases. This CDR3 has 16 amino acids. Germline V gene lookup returns CDR1 SNHLY and CDR2 FYNNEI. Trimming pared 4 bases from V and 1 base from J, leaving 13 bases between. DNA for the CDR3: TGTGCCAGCAGTGCCCTGGGGGGTGTGAACACCGGGGAGCTGTTTTTT. It encodes CASSALGGVNTGELFF.

The genes are TRBV7-2 and TRBJ2-3; 7 positions agree with TRBD1. Looked up from germline, CDR1 is SGHTA and CDR2 is FQGNSA. The CDR3 runs 15 residues. The junction had 8 bases not matched to a gene; V was cut back by 5 bases and J by 3 bases. The CDR3 protein is CASSPRQGWTDTQYF. The CDR3 DNA reads as TGTGCCAGCAGCCCCCGACAGGGATGGACAGATACGCAGTATTTT.

The gene calls are TRBV30 and TRBJ1-2; D is unresolved. The CDR3 runs to 13 residues. CDR1 is GTSNPN, CDR2 SVGIG, per germline (reference sequence). With 5 bases removed from V and 2 bases from J, the gap between germline ends came to 12 bases. CDR3 sequence reads: CAWDPRVNYGYTF. CDR3 sequence (DNA): TGTGCCTGGGATCCTAGGGTGAACTATGGCTACACCTTC.